This T cell receptor beta chain was obtained from a study of T-cell reconstitution after alpha-beta-depleted transplantation in children (dated by TCRdb to between 2015 and 2016). For the study in its entirety: Using TCR repertoire profiling, the study followed T-cell immune reconstitution in a quantitative way in children after TCRalphabeta/CD19-depleted allogeneic hematopoietic cell transplantation.

The library was generated by PCR. Data came from an Illumina HiSeq 2500. Molecular barcoding was employed in the preparation of TCR libraries, with unique molecular identifiers being used to normalize TCRbeta repertoire quantification. The public sequencing data were trimmed at Q25 with fastp and processed into clonotypes with MiXCR by TCRdb, which kept only in-frame beta chains. Identical CDR3 protein sequences are pooled into one entry, listed with their most common genes and DNA. The table for this sample lists roughly 500,000 distinct CDR3 sequences; about 12% of them were counted only once. The ten largest make up 4.5% to 6% of the sample. V is clipped by 1 base and J by 3 bases, and the sequence between their germline boundaries is 10 bases long. From cysteine to phenylalanine, the CDR3 is 15 amino acids long. This entry keeps only the CDR3 DNA: 45 bases, framed from base 1. Reading the germline V gene gives CDR1 SGHTA and CDR2 FQGNSA.

Ten or more counts support this clonotype. Its antigen specificity is not known. No much larger clonotype is one base removed from it; base qualities were not supplied. The material was PBMCs from the stem cell graft donor, obtained from the stem cell graft. The sequence was obtained from a human donor who donated a stem cell graft to a child with combined immunodeficiency. The rearrangement combines TRBV7-2 with TRBJ2-1, with no confidently assigned D gene. The DNA sequence reads TGTGCCAGCAGCTTAGGTTATTTTGACTACAATGAGCAGTTCTTC. Its protein is CASSLGYFDYNEQFF.